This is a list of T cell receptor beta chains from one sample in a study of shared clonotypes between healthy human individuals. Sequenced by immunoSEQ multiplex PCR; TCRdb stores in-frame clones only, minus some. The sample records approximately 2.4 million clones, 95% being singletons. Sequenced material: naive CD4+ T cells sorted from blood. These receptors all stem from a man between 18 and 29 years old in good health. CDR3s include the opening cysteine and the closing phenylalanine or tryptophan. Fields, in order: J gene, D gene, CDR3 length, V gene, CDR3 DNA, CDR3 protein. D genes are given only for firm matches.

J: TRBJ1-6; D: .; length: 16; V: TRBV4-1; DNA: TGCGCCAGCAGCCAAGATAAGGGATCTGATAATTCACCCCTCCACTTT; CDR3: CASSQDKGSDNSPLHF
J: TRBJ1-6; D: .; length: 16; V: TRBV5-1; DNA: TGCGCCAGCAGCTTGGTCGCAGCAACCCTTAATTCACCCCTCCACTTT; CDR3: CASSLVAATLNSPLHF
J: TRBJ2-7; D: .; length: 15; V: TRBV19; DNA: TGTGCCAGTAGTAGTCCGGGAAAGCCGTCCTACGAGCAGTACTTC; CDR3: CASSSPGKPSYEQYF
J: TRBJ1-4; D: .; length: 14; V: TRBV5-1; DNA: TGCGCCAGCAGCTTGGTCAGGGAAGGGGAAAAACTGTTTTTT; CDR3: CASSLVREGEKLFF
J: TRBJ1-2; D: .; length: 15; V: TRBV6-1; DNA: TGTGCCAGCAGTGCCACAGATATCTCTAACTATGGCTACACCTTC; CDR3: CASSATDISNYGYTF
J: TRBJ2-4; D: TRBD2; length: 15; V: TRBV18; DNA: TGTGCCAGCTCACCACCGACTACCGGGGGGTATGTTCAGTACTTC; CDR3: CASSPPTTGGYVQYF
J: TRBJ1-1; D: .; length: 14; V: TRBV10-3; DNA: TGTGCCATCAGTGAGACAGACTGGAACACTGAAGCTTTCTTT; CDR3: CAISETDWNTEAFF
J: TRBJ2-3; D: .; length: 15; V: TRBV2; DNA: TGTGCCAGCAGTGTAGGCCAGGGACGCACAGATACGCAGTATTTT; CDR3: CASSVGQGRTDTQYF
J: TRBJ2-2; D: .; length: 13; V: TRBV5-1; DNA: TGCGCCAGCAGGGGAGGAAACACCGGGGAGCTGTTTTTT; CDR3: CASRGGNTGELFF
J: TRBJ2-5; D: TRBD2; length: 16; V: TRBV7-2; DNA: TGTGCCAGCAGCTTAGAGATTACTAGCGGCCTTAAGACCCAGTACTTC; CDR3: CASSLEITSGLKTQYF
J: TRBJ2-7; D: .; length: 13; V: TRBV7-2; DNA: TGTGCCAGCAGCTTAGCATGGCGGGACGAGCAGTACTTC; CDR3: CASSLAWRDEQYF
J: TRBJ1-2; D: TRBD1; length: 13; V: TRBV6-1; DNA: TGTGCCAGCAGTTCGACAGGGGAAGTCGGCTACACCTTC; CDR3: CASSSTGEVGYTF
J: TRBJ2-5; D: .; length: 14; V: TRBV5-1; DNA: TGCGCCAGCAGCTTGGCGGCAGGGAGCGGGACCCAGTACTTC; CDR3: CASSLAAGSGTQYF
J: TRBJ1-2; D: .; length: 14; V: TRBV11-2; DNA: TGTGCCAGCAGCTTAGATATGGGGGGCTATGGCTACACCTTC; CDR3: CASSLDMGGYGYTF
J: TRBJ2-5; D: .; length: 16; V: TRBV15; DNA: TGTGCCACCAGCCTGGGGTCAGGGCGGGCCCCAGAGACCCAGTACTTC; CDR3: CATSLGSGRAPETQYF
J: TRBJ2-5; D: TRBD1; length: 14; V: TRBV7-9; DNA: TGTGCCAGCAGCCAGGGACAGGGGAGAGAGACCCAGTACTTC; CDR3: CASSQGQGRETQYF
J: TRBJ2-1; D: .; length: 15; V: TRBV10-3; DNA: TGTGCCATCAGAGAAGGCGGGACATCCTACAATGAGCAGTTCTTC; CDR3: CAIREGGTSYNEQFF
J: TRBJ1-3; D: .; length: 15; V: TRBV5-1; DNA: TGCGCCAGCACTGGGACACCAAGCTCTGGAAACACCATATATTTT; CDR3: CASTGTPSSGNTIYF
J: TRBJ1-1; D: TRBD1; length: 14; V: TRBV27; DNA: TGTGCCACCCGGGACAGGGGTATGAACACTGAAGCTTTCTTT; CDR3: CATRDRGMNTEAFF
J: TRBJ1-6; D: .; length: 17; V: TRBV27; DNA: TGTGCCAGCAGTCTTCGGTATTCAGGGGAAAAGAGGTCACCCCTCCACTTT; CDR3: CASSLRYSGEKRSPLHF
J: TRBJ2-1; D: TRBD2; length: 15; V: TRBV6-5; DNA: TGTGCCAGCAGTTACTGGGCTAGCGGCCCCAATGAGCAGTTCTTC; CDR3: CASSYWASGPNEQFF
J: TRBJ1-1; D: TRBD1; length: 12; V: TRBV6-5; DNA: TGTGCCAGCAGTTACGGACAGGGGGAAGCTTTCTTT; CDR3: CASSYGQGEAFF